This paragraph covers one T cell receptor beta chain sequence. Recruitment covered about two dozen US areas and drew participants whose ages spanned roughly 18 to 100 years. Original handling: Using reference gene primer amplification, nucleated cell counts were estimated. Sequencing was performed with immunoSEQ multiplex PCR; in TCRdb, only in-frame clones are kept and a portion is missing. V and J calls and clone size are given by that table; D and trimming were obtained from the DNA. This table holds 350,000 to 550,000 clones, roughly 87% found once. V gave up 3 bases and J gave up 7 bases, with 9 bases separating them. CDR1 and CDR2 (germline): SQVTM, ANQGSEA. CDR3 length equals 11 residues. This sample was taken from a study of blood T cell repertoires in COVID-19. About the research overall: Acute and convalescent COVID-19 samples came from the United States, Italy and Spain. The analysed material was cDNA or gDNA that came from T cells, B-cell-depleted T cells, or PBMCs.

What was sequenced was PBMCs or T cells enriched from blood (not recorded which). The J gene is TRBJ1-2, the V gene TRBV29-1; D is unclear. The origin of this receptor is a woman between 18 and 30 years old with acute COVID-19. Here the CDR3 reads CSVDWEAGYTF. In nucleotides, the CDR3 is TGCAGCGTTGATTGGGAGGCTGGCTACACCTTC.